Given below is one T cell receptor (beta chain) in context. After removal of 5 bases from V and 4 bases from J, the junction contained 3 bases not matched to a gene. The CDR3 contains 13 residues. The germline CDR1 and CDR2 sequences are SGHDN and FVKESK. Enrolled through a virtual design, the participants were between 18 and 89 years of age and came from some 26 US areas. Cohort assignment relied on participant-reported clinical history. Cohort 3 recovered donors had two negative PCRs, clearance, or symptom resolution. Original processing notes: Reference gene primer amplification gave estimated nucleated cell counts. Here immunoSEQ multiplex PCR was the method, and the copy in TCRdb shows in-frame clones only, minus some. The V and J calls and clone size are taken from that table; D and trimming were inferred from the DNA. The table lists a few hundred thousand clones, just over 85% of them singletons.

The record originates from a study of blood T cell repertoires in COVID-19. The specimen sequenced was PBMCs or T cells enriched from blood (not recorded which). V is TRBV14 and J is TRBJ1-2; 8 bases line up with TRBD1. The sequence derives from a man aged 40-49 years who had recovered from COVID-19. This CDR3 reads CASSEGTGYGYTF. CDR3 nucleotides: TGTGCCAGCAGCGAAGGGACAGGCTATGGCTACACCTTC.